These 2 T cell receptor beta chains originate from one sample sequenced in a study of T-cell memory formation after mild COVID-19. Each CDR3 protein is one row after TCRdb ran MiXCR on the 5' RACE reads. This sample carries under 110,000 distinct CDR3 sequences, 15% to 20% of them seen once, and the ten largest clones take approximately 28%. Sequencing was done on a sample of PBMCs or a T cell subset sorted from them (not recorded which). The receptors were gathered from an adult woman who had mild COVID-19 (a few samples of this study predate the infection). Cell type and time point are not known.

This clonotype was seen a handful of times. The chain links TRBV4-3 to TRBJ1-6; 9 nucleotides line up with TRBD1. V lost 5 bases and J lost 7; bases outside the gene matches: 3. Germline lookup yields CDR1 LGHNA and CDR2 YSLEER. The CDR3 is made up of 14 amino acids. The CDR3 region has the DNA TGCGCCAGCAGCTATACAGGGGGCAATTCACCCCTCCACTTT. Its translation: CASSYTGGNSPLHF.

The rearrangement joins TRBV7-6 to TRBJ1-1; D is perhaps TRBD1 (5 bases). V lost 5 bases and J lost 2, with 9 bases in between. From germline, CDR1 is SGHVS and CDR2 FNYEAQ. The CDR3 covers 13 residues. The CDR3 spells CASSPTDNTEAFF. CDR3 nucleotides: TGTGCCAGCAGCCCGACAGACAACACTGAAGCTTTCTTT.